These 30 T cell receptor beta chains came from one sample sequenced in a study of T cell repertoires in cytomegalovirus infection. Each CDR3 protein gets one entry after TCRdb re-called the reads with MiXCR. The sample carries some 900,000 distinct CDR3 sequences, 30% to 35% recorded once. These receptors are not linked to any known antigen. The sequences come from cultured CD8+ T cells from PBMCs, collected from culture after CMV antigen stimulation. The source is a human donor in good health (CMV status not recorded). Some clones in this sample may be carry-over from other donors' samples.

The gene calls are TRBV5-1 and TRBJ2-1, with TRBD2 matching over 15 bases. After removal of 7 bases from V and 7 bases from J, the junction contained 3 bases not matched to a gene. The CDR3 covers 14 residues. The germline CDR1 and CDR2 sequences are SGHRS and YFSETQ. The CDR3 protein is CASEGLAGGNEQFF. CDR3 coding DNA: TGCGCCAGCGAGGGACTAGCGGGGGGAAATGAGCAGTTCTTC.

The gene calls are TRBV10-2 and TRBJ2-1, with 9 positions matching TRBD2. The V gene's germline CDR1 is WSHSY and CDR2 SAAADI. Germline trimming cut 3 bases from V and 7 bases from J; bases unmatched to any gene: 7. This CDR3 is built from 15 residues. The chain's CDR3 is CASSDIAGALNEQFF. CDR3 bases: TGCGCCAGCAGTGACATAGCGGGGGCCCTAAATGAGCAGTTCTTC.

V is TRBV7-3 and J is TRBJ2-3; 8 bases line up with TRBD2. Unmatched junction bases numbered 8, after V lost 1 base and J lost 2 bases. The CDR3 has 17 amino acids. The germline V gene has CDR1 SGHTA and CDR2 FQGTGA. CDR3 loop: CASSLMPSGGTTDTQYF. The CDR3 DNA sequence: TGTGCCAGCAGCTTAATGCCGAGCGGGGGCACCACAGATACGCAGTATTTT.

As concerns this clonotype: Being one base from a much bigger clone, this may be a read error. The CDR3 coding sequence is TGTGCCAGCAGCCCGCCAGGAGACAGGGGTCGGTCTGGCTACACCTTC. Protein: CASSPPGDRGRSGYTF. The chain combines TRBV11-1 with TRBJ1-2; 8 nucleotides line up with TRBD1. In germline, CDR1 is SGHAT, CDR2 FQDESV (reference sequence). CDR3 length: 16 amino acids. The V gene end was trimmed by 5 bases and the J gene end by 7 bases; junction bases not matched to a gene: 15.

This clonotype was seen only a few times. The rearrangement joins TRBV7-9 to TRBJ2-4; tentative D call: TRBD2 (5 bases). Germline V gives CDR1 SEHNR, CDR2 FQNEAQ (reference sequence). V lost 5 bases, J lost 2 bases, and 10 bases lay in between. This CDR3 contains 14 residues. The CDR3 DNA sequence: TGTGCCAGCAGCCCCGGGGAATCCAAAAACATTCAGTACTTC. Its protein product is CASSPGESKNIQYF.

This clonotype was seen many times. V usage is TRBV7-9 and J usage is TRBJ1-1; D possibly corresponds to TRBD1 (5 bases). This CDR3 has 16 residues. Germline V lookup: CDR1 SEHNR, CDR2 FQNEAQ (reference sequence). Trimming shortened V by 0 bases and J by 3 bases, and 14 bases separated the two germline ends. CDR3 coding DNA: TGTGCCAGCAGCTTAGCACTTAGGCAGGGAGACACTGAAGCTTTCTTT. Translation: CASSLALRQGDTEAFF.

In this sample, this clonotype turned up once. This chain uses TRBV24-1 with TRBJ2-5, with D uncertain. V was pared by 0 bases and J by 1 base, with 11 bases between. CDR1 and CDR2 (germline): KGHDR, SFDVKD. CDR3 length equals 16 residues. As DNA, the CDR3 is TGTGCCACCAGTGATTTGGCCGCGCACCGCCAAGAGACCCAGTACTTC. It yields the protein CATSDLAAHRQETQYF.

The CDR3 bases are TGCGCCAGCAGCCAAGATAAGGGACAGGGGGCCACAGATACGCAGTATTTT. Amino acids: CASSQDKGQGATDTQYF. The chain recombines TRBV4-1 with TRBJ2-3; 12 bases fit TRBD1. Trimming at V came to 0 bases and at J to 2 bases, leaving 3 bases not matched to a gene. This CDR3 is 17 amino acids long. Germline CDR1 and CDR2: MGHRA and YSYEKL.

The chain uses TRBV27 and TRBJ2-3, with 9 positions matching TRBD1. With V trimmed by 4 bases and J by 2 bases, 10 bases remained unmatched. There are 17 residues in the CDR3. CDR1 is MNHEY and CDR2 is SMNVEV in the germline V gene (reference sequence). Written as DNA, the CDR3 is TGTGCCAGCAGTTCCCTGAAAACAGGGGGCTTCACAGATACGCAGTATTTT. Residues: CASSSLKTGGFTDTQYF.

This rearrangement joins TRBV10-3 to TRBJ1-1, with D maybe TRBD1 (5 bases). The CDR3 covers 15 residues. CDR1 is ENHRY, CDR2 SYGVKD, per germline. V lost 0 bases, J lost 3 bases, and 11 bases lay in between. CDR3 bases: TGTGCCATCAGTGAGTCGGAGGGGAGGTACACTGAAGCTTTCTTT. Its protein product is CAISESEGRYTEAFF.

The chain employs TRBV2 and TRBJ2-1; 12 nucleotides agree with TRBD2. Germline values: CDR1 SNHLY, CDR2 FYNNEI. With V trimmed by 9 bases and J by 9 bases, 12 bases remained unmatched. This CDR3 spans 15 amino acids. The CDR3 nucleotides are TGTGCCAGGCCCACTAGCGGGGGGTCCCCAGGTGAGCAGTTCTTC. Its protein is CARPTSGGSPGEQFF.

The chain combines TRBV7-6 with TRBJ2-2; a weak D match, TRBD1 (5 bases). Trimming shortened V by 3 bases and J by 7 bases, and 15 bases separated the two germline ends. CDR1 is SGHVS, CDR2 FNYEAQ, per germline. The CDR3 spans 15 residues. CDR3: CASSLAGLKNGELFF. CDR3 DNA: TGTGCCAGCAGCTTGGCAGGGCTTAAGAACGGGGAGCTGTTTTTT.

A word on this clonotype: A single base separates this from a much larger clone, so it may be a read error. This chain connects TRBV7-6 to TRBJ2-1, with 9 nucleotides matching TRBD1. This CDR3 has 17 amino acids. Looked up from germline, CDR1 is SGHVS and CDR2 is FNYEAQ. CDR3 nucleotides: TGTGCCAGGAGCTCGTACTACAGGGGGCGCGTAGGCAATGAGCAGTTCTTC. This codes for CARSSYYRGRVGNEQFF.

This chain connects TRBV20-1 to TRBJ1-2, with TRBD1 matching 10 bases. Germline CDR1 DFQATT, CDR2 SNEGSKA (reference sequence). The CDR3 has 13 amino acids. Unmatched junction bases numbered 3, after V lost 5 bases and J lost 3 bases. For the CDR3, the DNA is TGCAGTGCTTTCGGACAGGGGGACTATGGCTACACCTTC. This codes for CSAFGQGDYGYTF.

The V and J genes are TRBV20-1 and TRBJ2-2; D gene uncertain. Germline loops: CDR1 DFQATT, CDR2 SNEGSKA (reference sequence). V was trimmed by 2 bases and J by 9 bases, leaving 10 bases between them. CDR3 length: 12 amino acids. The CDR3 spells CSARKKGRELFF. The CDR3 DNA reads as TGCAGTGCTAGAAAAAAAGGGAGGGAGCTGTTTTTT.

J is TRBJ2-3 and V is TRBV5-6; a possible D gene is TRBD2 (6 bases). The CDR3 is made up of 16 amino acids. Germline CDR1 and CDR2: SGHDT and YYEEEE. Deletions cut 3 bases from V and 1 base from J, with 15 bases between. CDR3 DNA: TGTGCCAGCAGCTCGGGCCAACTAGCCCGCACAGATACGCAGTATTTT. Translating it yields CASSSGQLARTDTQYF.

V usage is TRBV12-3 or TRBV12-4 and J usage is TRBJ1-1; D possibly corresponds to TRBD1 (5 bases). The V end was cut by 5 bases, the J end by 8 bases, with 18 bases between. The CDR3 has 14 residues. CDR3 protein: CASSASTESKEAFF. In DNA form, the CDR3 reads TGTGCCAGCAGTGCGTCGACAGAGTCAAAGGAAGCTTTCTTT.

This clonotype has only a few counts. The CDR3 DNA sequence: TGTGCCAGCAGTTACGAGGGACAGGGCCCTGAAGCTTTCTTT. This translates into CASSYEGQGPEAFF. The V call is TRBV6-5, the J call TRBJ1-1; TRBD1 matches 9 bases. Trimming cost V 2 bases and J 6 bases; bases outside gene matches: 4. Germline V lookup: CDR1 MNHEY, CDR2 SVGAGI. The CDR3 has 14 amino acids.

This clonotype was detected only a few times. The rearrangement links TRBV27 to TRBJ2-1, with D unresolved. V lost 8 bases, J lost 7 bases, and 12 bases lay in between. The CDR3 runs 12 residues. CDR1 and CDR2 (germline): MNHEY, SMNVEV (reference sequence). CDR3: CASGVIENEQFF. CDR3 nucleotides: TGTGCCAGCGGCGTGATCGAAAATGAGCAGTTCTTC.

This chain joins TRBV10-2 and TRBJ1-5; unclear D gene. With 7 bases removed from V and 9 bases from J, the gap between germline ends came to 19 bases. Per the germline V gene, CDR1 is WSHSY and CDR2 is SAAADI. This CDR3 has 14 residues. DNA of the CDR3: TGCGCCAGCACGCCCGGGCCCCTGATGCGGCCCCAGCATTTT. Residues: CASTPGPLMRPQHF.

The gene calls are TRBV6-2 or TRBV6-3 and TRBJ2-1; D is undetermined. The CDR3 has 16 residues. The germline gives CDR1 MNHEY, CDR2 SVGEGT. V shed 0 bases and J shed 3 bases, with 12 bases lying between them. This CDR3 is CASSYSSGPHYNEQFF. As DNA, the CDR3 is TGTGCCAGCAGTTACTCGAGTGGACCCCACTACAATGAGCAGTTCTTC.

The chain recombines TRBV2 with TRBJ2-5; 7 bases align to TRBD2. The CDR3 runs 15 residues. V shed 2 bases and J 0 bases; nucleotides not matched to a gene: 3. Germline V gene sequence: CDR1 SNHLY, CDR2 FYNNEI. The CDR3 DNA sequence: TGTGCCAGCAGTGAACTAGCGGACTACCAAGAGACCCAGTACTTC. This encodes CASSELADYQETQYF.

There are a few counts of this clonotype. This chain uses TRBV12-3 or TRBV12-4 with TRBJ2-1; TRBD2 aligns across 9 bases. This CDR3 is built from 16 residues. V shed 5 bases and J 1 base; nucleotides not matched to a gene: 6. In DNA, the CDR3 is TGTGCCAGCAGTCGGACTAGCGCTCCATCCTACAATGAGCAGTTCTTC. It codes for CASSRTSAPSYNEQFF.

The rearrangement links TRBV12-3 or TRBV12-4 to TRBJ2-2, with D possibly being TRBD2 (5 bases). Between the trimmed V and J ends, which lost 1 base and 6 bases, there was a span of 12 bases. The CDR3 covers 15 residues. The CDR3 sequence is CASSLEVRGSGELFF. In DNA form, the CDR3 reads TGTGCCAGCAGTTTAGAGGTCCGAGGGTCCGGGGAGCTGTTTTTT.

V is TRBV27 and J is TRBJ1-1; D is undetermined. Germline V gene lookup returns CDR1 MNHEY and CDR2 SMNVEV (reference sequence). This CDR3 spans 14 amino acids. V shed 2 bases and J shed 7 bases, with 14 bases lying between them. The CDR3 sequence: CASSLVGSDGEAFF. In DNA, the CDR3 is TGTGCCAGCAGTTTAGTGGGGAGTGATGGTGAAGCTTTCTTT.

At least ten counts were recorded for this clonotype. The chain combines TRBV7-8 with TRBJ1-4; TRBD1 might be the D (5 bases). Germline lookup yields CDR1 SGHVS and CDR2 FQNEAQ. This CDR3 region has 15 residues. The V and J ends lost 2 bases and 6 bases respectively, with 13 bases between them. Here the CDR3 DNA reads TGTGCCAGCAGCTTATTTCCCCGGGACGATGAAAAACTGTTTTTT. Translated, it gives CASSLFPRDDEKLFF.

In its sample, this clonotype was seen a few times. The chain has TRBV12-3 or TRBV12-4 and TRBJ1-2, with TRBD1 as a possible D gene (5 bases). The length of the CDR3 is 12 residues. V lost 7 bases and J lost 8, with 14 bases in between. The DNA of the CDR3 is TGTGCCAGCACCCTCGAGGGACGGGGCTACACCTTC. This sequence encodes CASTLEGRGYTF.

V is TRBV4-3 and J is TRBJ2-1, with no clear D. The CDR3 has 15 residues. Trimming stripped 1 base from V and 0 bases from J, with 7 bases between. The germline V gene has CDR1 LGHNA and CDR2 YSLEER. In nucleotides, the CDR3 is TGCGCCAGCAGCCAAGCGGATAACTCCTACAATGAGCAGTTCTTC. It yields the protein CASSQADNSYNEQFF.

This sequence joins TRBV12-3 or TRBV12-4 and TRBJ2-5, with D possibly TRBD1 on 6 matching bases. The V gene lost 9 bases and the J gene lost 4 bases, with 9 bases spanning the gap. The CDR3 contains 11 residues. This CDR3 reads CASCRGETQYF. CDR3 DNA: TGTGCCAGTTGCAGGGGAGAGACCCAGTACTTC.

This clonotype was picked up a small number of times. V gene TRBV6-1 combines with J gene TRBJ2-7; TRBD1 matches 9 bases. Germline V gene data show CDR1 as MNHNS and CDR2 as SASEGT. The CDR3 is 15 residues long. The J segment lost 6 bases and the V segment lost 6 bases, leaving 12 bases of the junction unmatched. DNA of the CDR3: TGTGCCAGCAGCCAGACAGGGGGGCCGTACATCGAGCAGTACGTC. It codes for CASSQTGGPYIEQYV.